Following are 22 T cell receptor beta chains from one sample sequenced in a study of CD8 T cells in ankylosing spondylitis. Notes on the study in general: Ankylosing spondylitis blood appeared to carry a characteristic TCR beta motif of several highly homologous variants.

Using its own MiXCR run on the 5' RACE reads, TCRdb lists one record per CDR3 protein. The table shows about 220,000 distinct CDR3 sequences, with approximately 20% occurring only once. These TCRs are of unknown antigen specificity. The material sequenced was blood, either unsorted or a sorted T cell fraction (not recorded which). Receptors originate from a male donor with ankylosing spondylitis.

This clonotype turned up a few times. The V call is TRBV29-1, the J call TRBJ1-1; tentative D call: TRBD1 (6 bases). The CDR3 is 14 amino acids. V was trimmed by 1 base and J by 2 bases, leaving 11 bases between them. CDR1 is SQVTM and CDR2 is ANQGSEA in the germline V gene. The CDR3 loop reads CSVEGSDRNTEAFF. For the CDR3, the DNA is TGCAGCGTTGAAGGTTCGGACAGAAACACTGAAGCTTTCTTT.

This clonotype was detected many times. The J gene is TRBJ1-1, the V gene TRBV12-3 or TRBV12-4; D not resolved. Trimming took off 10 bases at V and 7 bases at J, with 13 bases between the two ends. The CDR3 is 11 residues long. CDR3 bases: TGTGCCAACTACATCCGGGGTGAAGCTTTCTTT. Protein product: CANYIRGEAFF.

In this sample, this clonotype turned up a few times. The rearrangement links TRBV15 to TRBJ2-1; TRBD2 aligns across 9 bases. V shed 0 bases and J 3 bases; nucleotides not matched to a gene: 6. Germline CDR1 and CDR2: LNHNV and YYDKDF (reference sequence). This CDR3 region has 17 residues. Here the CDR3 reads CATSRDLASGIYNEQFF. Here the CDR3 DNA reads TGTGCCACCAGCAGAGATCTCGCTAGCGGGATCTACAATGAGCAGTTCTTC.

This chain uses TRBV11-2 with TRBJ2-5; 13 bases align to TRBD2. The CDR3 spans 17 residues. V shed 5 bases, J shed 3 bases, and the junction held 9 bases outside the gene matches. The germline CDR1 and CDR2 sequences are SGHAT and FQNNGV. The DNA of the CDR3 is TGTGCCAGCAGCCCGTCCGGACTAGCGGGAGCGGAAGAGACCCAGTACTTC. Protein product: CASSPSGLAGAEETQYF.

This chain connects TRBV28 to TRBJ1-1; no definite D call. The germline V gene encodes CDR1 MDHEN and CDR2 SYDVKM. The CDR3 is 15 amino acids. Trimming stripped 4 bases from V and 0 bases from J, with 12 bases between. The CDR3 DNA reads TGTGCCAGCAGTTCACGGACGGACTTGAACACTGAAGCTTTCTTT. Translating it yields CASSSRTDLNTEAFF. Looking up the rest from reference TRBV28 and TRBJ1-1 gives the full variable domain: DVKVTQSSRYLVKRTGEKVFLECVQDMDHENMFWYRQDPGLGLRLIYFSYDVKMKEKGDIPEGYSVSREKKERFSLILESASTNQTSMYLCASSSRTDLNTEAFFGQGTRLTVV.

The V gene is TRBV4-1, the J gene TRBJ1-2; D is ambiguous. CDR1 and CDR2 (germline): MGHRA, YSYEKL. The CDR3 consists of 16 residues. Trimming removed 0 bases at V and 4 bases at J, with 15 bases between. The CDR3 reads CASSQDTIKGIYGYTF. CDR3 nucleotides: TGCGCCAGCAGCCAAGATACGATTAAGGGAATCTATGGCTACACCTTC.

This clonotype occurred a few times. J is TRBJ2-7 and V is TRBV7-9; TRBD2 is a possible D gene (5 bases). Trimming left V 5 bases short and J 5 bases short, with 19 bases between. There are 15 residues in the CDR3. From germline, CDR1 is SEHNR and CDR2 FQNEAQ (reference sequence). CDR3 protein: CASSAQDGLVDEQYF. The DNA for the CDR3 is TGTGCCAGCAGCGCCCAGGACGGACTGGTGGACGAGCAGTACTTC.

This clonotype has just a few counts. V usage is TRBV9 and J usage is TRBJ2-5, with D hard to call. The germline V gene encodes CDR1 SGDLS and CDR2 YYNGEE. V was shortened by 3 bases and J by 5 bases, with 11 bases between the two germline ends. There are 13 residues in the CDR3. This chain's CDR3 is CASSAHGGETQYF. For the CDR3, the DNA is TGTGCCAGCAGCGCGCACGGTGGTGAGACCCAGTACTTC. Looking up the rest from reference TRBV9 and TRBJ2-5 gives the full variable domain: DSGVTQTPKHLITATGQRVTLRCSPRSGDLSVYWYQQSLDQGLQFLIQYYNGEERAKGNILERFSAQQFPDLHSELNLSSLELGDSALYFCASSAHGGETQYFGPGTRLLVL.

The chain combines TRBV13 with TRBJ2-1; D is unclear. V was shortened by 7 bases and J by 0 bases, with 13 bases between the two germline ends. Germline CDR1 and CDR2: PRHDT and FYEKMQ (reference sequence). This CDR3 spans 15 amino acids. CDR3 in amino acids: CASTTRLSSYNEQFF. CDR3 in DNA: TGTGCCAGCACTACCAGGTTGAGCTCCTACAATGAGCAGTTCTTC. Variable domain in full (rest from reference TRBV13 and TRBJ2-1): AAGVIQSPRHLIKEKRETATLKCYPIPRHDTVYWYQQGPGQDPQFLISFYEKMQSDKGSIPDRFSAQQFSDYHSELNMSSLELGDSALYFCASTTRLSSYNEQFFGPGTRLTVL.

The V and J genes are TRBV2 and TRBJ2-1; the match to TRBD1 covers 11 bases. V trimming: 5 bases; J trimming: 5 bases; junction bases outside the gene matches: 5. The germline V gene has CDR1 SNHLY and CDR2 FYNNEI. This CDR3 has 15 amino acids. CDR3 in amino acids: CASSRGQGVHNEQFF. The CDR3 nucleotides are TGTGCCAGCAGTAGGGGACAGGGGGTGCACAATGAGCAGTTCTTC.

This clonotype was recorded many times. The CDR3 here is CASSQGTGANSPLHF. The DNA of the CDR3 is TGTGCCAGCAGCCAAGGGACAGGGGCCAATTCACCCCTCCACTTT. This rearrangement joins TRBV4-2 to TRBJ1-6; 9 bases align to TRBD1. This CDR3 is 15 amino acids long. Looked up from germline, CDR1 is LGHNA and CDR2 is YNFKEQ. V shed 1 base and J 7 bases; nucleotides not matched to a gene: 2.

This clonotype showed up just a few times. This chain joins TRBV9 and TRBJ2-1, with 8 bases that match TRBD2. J was trimmed by 3 bases and V by 6 bases; bases with no gene match: 5. The CDR3 has 14 amino acids. Germline V CDR1 and CDR2: SGDLS, YYNGEE. The CDR3 sequence: CASNSGSSYNEQFF. CDR3 nucleotides: TGTGCCAGCAACAGCGGGAGTAGCTACAATGAGCAGTTCTTC. Full variable domain (remainder filled in from reference TRBV9 and TRBJ2-1): DSGVTQTPKHLITATGQRVTLRCSPRSGDLSVYWYQQSLDQGLQFLIQYYNGEERAKGNILERFSAQQFPDLHSELNLSSLELGDSALYFCASNSGSSYNEQFFGPGTRLTVL.

The chain recombines TRBV5-4 with TRBJ1-1, with D unclear. From germline, CDR1 is SGHNT and CDR2 YYREEE (reference sequence). V was pared by 5 bases and J by 1 base, with 12 bases between. This CDR3 is built from 14 residues. CDR3 region: CASRREPTNTEAFF. The DNA of the CDR3 is TGTGCCAGCAGGCGCGAGCCCACGAACACTGAAGCTTTCTTT. Together with reference TRBV5-4 and TRBJ1-1, the CDR3 gives the full variable domain: ETGVTQSPTHLIKTRGQQVTLRCSSQSGHNTVSWYQQALGQGPQFIFQYYREEENGRGNFPPRFSGLQFPNYSSELNVNALELDDSALYLCASRREPTNTEAFFGQGTRLTVV.

This clonotype was counted between two and nine times. V is TRBV6-5 and J is TRBJ1-6, with D possibly matching TRBD1 (5 bases). The CDR3 totals 15 residues. The V end lost 2 bases, the J end lost 7 bases, and 12 bases lay between the germline ends. Germline CDR1 is MNHEY and CDR2 is SVGAGI. This CDR3 is CASSYGAHPNSPLHF. The CDR3, as DNA: TGTGCCAGCAGTTACGGGGCACATCCAAATTCACCCCTCCACTTT.

This chain connects TRBV6-4 to TRBJ2-3; perhaps TRBD2 as D (6 bases). With 10 bases removed from V and 2 bases from J, the gap between germline ends came to 19 bases. This CDR3 spans 15 amino acids. Germline V gives CDR1 MRHNA, CDR2 SNTAGT. CDR3 amino acids: CANRPLRDFTDTQYF. The CDR3 DNA sequence: TGTGCCAACAGACCCCTCCGGGACTTCACAGATACGCAGTATTTT.

V usage is TRBV10-2 and J usage is TRBJ1-1, with 7 bases identical to TRBD1. V lost 9 bases and J lost 0; bases outside the gene matches: 4. CDR3 size: 13 residues. Per germline, CDR1 WSHSY and CDR2 SAAADI. For the CDR3, the DNA is TGCGCCAGTGAGGACAGGTTGAACACTGAAGCTTTCTTT. This codes for CASEDRLNTEAFF.

The chain links TRBV3-1 to TRBJ2-7, with D possibly matching TRBD2 (5 bases). Trimming cost V 5 bases and J 2 bases, with 13 bases left between them. Germline V gives CDR1 LGHDT, CDR2 YNNKEL (reference sequence). This CDR3 is built from 14 residues. CDR3 sequence: CASSEGQFPYEQYF. The CDR3 DNA reads as TGTGCCAGCAGCGAGGGTCAGTTTCCCTACGAGCAGTACTTC.

This rearrangement joins TRBV27 to TRBJ1-1; D gene uncertain. The V end lost 5 bases, the J end lost 0 bases, and 16 bases lay between the germline ends. The CDR3 is made up of 16 amino acids. Germline CDR1 is MNHEY and CDR2 is SMNVEV (reference sequence). The CDR3 loop reads CASSMPGPQMNTEAFF. The CDR3 coding sequence is TGTGCCAGCAGTATGCCGGGCCCTCAAATGAACACTGAAGCTTTCTTT.

This clonotype occurred a few times. This chain links TRBV19 with TRBJ1-5, with D maybe TRBD1 (5 bases). Trimming took 5 bases from V and 3 from J, leaving 11 bases between them. The CDR3 loop spans 14 amino acids. The germline V gene has CDR1 LNHDA and CDR2 SQIVND (reference sequence). The CDR3 here is CASSGGTVNQPQHF. The CDR3 DNA reads as TGTGCCAGTAGTGGCGGGACGGTCAATCAGCCCCAGCATTTT. Full variable domain (missing parts from reference TRBV19 and TRBJ1-5): DGGITQSPKYLFRKEGQNVTLSCEQNLNHDAMYWYRQDPGQGLRLIYYSQIVNDFQKGDIAEGYSVSREKKESFPLTVTSAQKNPTAFYLCASSGGTVNQPQHFGDGTRLSIL.

This clonotype was counted a few times. CDR3 residues: CASSSGFNEQYF. The DNA for the CDR3 is TGTGCCAGCAGCTCCGGTTTCAACGAGCAGTACTTC. The chain carries TRBV12-3 or TRBV12-4 and TRBJ2-7; D not certain. The CDR3 spans 12 residues. Trimming cost V 6 bases and J 5 bases, with 11 bases left between them.

This clonotype was picked up a small number of times. V gene TRBV29-1 combines with J gene TRBJ2-1, with TRBD2 matching 9 bases. CDR1 SQVTM and CDR2 ANQGSEA come from the germline V gene. With 7 bases clipped from V and 1 base from J, the junction kept 23 bases outside the gene matches. The CDR3 extends over 20 amino acids. In nucleotides, the CDR3 is TGCAGCGGTCTCTCTGGGGCGGCTAGCGGGAAGGCAGCTTCCTACAATGAGCAGTTCTTC. This encodes CSGLSGAASGKAASYNEQFF.

V gene TRBV27 combines with J gene TRBJ2-1, with 14 nucleotides matching TRBD2. Trimming cost V 2 bases and J 0 bases; bases outside gene matches: 3. The CDR3 extends over 18 amino acids. Per germline, CDR1 MNHEY and CDR2 SMNVEV (reference sequence). The CDR3 DNA sequence: TGTGCCAGCAGTTTAATGGGGACTAGCGGGAGCTCCTACAATGAGCAGTTCTTC. It specifies CASSLMGTSGSSYNEQFF.